The clone carrying this T cell receptor (beta chain) was seen a single time. The entry originates in a study of OX40 agonist ivuxolimab in advanced cancers. Germline V gives CDR1 KGHSH, CDR2 LQKENI. V was pared by 1 base and J by 2 bases, with 14 bases between. The CDR3 covers 16 residues. Produced via immunoSEQ multiplex PCR; TCRdb's table is partial and in-frame only. This table has roughly 38,000 clones, just under 90% appearing once. This specimen was CD4+ or CD8+ T cells sorted from blood, taken in a trial of the OX40 agonist ivuxolimab. The TCR originated in an adult with an advanced solid tumor such as melanoma, head and neck, liver or kidney cancer. The V call is TRBV18, the J call TRBJ1-1; D perhaps matches TRBD1 (6 bases). The CDR3 coding sequence is TGTGCCAGCTCACCACGTGGGGGCATGGAAAACACTGAAGCTTTCTTT. Residues: CASSPRGGMENTEAFF.